A single sample is the source of the 20 T cell receptor beta chains below, sequenced in a study of cytomegalovirus exposure and HLA in healthy donors. PCR involved 60 Vbeta and 13 Jbeta primers. Measured with immunoSEQ multiplex PCR; TCRdb has only the in-frame clones, and not every one. Found here are approximately 150,000 clones, over 80% of them singletons; the top ten hold about 2%. Sequenced: PBMCs. The receptor source for this set is a male donor in good health and CMV-seronegative.

This chain connects TRBV5-4 to TRBJ2-5, with 10 bases fitting TRBD1. J was trimmed by 4 bases and V by 4 bases; bases with no gene match: 13. Germline values: CDR1 SGHNT, CDR2 YYREEE (reference sequence). This CDR3 comprises 17 residues. The CDR3 nucleotides are TGTGCCAGCAGCCTACCGGACAGGGGGTTGAGGTCAGAGACCCAGTACTTC. Translating gives CASSLPDRGLRSETQYF. The full variable domain, with the rest looked up from reference TRBV5-4 and TRBJ2-5, is ETGVTQSPTHLIKTRGQQVTLRCSSQSGHNTVSWYQQALGQGPQFIFQYYREEENGRGNFPPRFSGLQFPNYSSELNVNALELDDSALYLCASSLPDRGLRSETQYFGPGTRLLVL.

This sequence joins TRBV6-5 and TRBJ2-2, with TRBD1 matching over 12 bases. Germline V gene lookup returns CDR1 MNHEY and CDR2 SVGAGI. This CDR3 comprises 15 residues. Germline trimming cut 4 bases from V and 7 bases from J; bases unmatched to any gene: 4. In DNA form, the CDR3 reads TGTGCCAGCAGTTGGGGACAGGGGGCGAACGGGGAGCTGTTTTTT. Its translation: CASSWGQGANGELFF.

The V gene is TRBV5-8, the J gene TRBJ2-7, with 7 bases fitting TRBD1. Trimming removed 3 bases from V and 7 bases from J; junction bases left unmatched: 10. Germline CDR1 reads SGHTS; CDR2 reads YDEGEE. CDR3 length: 14 amino acids. CDR3 DNA sequence: TGTGCCAGCAGCTCAGGACAGGACTCGGGGGAGCAGTACTTC. Translated: CASSSGQDSGEQYF.

The J gene is TRBJ2-5, the V gene TRBV27, with D possibly being TRBD2 (5 bases). TRBJ2-7 matches the DNA end more closely, so the J call is doubtful. The CDR3 contains 12 residues. CDR1 is MNHEY and CDR2 is SMNVEV in the germline V gene (reference sequence). As DNA, the CDR3 is TGTGCCAGCAGTTTGCCCGGGAACGAGCAGTACTTC. Translation gives CASSLPGNEQYF.

The chain links TRBV18 to TRBJ1-6; 9 nucleotides match TRBD1. Trimming at V came to 5 bases and at J to 7 bases, leaving 3 bases not matched to a gene. Germline CDR1 is KGHSH and CDR2 is LQKENI. The CDR3 is made up of 14 amino acids. The chain's CDR3 is CASSTDRGNSPLHF. DNA of the CDR3: TGTGCCAGCTCAACCGACAGGGGGAATTCACCCCTCCACTTT.

This sequence joins TRBV12-5 and TRBJ1-1, with D perhaps matching TRBD1 (6 bases). Between the trimmed V and J ends, which lost 4 bases and 1 base, there was a span of 10 bases. This CDR3 has 14 amino acids. CDR1 LGHNT and CDR2 FRNRAP come from the germline V gene. The CDR3 nucleotides are TGTGCTAGTGGTTGGACAGACAGGAACACTGAAGCTTTCTTT. Amino acid sequence: CASGWTDRNTEAFF.

This chain uses TRBV29-1 with TRBJ2-2; D might be TRBD1 (6 bases). V gave up 6 bases and J gave up 2 bases, with 13 bases separating them. CDR1 is SQVTM and CDR2 is ANQGSEA in the germline V gene. The CDR3 length is 14 residues. In DNA form, the CDR3 reads TGCAGCGTAAGGACAGCTAGCAACACCGGGGAGCTGTTTTTT. It encodes CSVRTASNTGELFF.

V and J are TRBV5-8 and TRBJ1-1; TRBD1 matches 7 bases. Trimming at V came to 4 bases and at J to 5 bases, leaving 8 bases not matched to a gene. CDR3 length equals 14 residues. CDR1 and CDR2 from the germline V gene are SGHTS and YDEGEE. This CDR3 reads CASSNRQGETEAFF. Written as DNA, the CDR3 is TGTGCCAGCAGCAACCGACAGGGTGAGACTGAAGCTTTCTTT.

This chain links TRBV19 with TRBJ1-5; TRBD1 matches at 8 bases. This CDR3 region has 15 residues. With V trimmed by 1 base and J by 7 bases, 6 bases remained unmatched. Germline loops: CDR1 LNHDA, CDR2 SQIVND (reference sequence). The CDR3 protein is CASSIARGQRQPQHF. The CDR3 DNA follows: TGTGCCAGTAGTATAGCCAGGGGGCAACGGCAGCCCCAGCATTTT.

The chain combines TRBV6-5 with TRBJ1-2, with a possible D match to TRBD1 (5 bases). Germline V CDR1 and CDR2: MNHEY, SVGAGI. Trimming shortened V by 0 bases and J by 4 bases, and 12 bases separated the two germline ends. This CDR3 comprises 15 residues. The CDR3 here is CASSYSVGGRYGYTF. The CDR3 DNA reads as TGTGCCAGCAGTTACTCGGTCGGGGGTCGCTATGGCTACACCTTC.

The chain combines TRBV7-9 with TRBJ2-3; D might be TRBD2 (6 bases). CDR3 length equals 13 residues. Trimming removed 5 bases at V and 5 bases at J, with 11 bases between. The germline V gene encodes CDR1 SEHNR and CDR2 FQNEAQ (reference sequence). CDR3 amino acids: CASSGAGLDTQYF. DNA for the CDR3: TGTGCCAGCAGCGGCGCGGGGTTAGATACGCAGTATTTT.

The V call is TRBV5-1, the J call TRBJ2-5; possibly TRBD1 for D (5 bases). CDR1 and CDR2 from the germline V gene are SGHRS and YFSETQ. The length of the CDR3 is 15 residues. V lost 2 bases and J lost 2, with 13 bases in between. The CDR3 spells CASSFGDRSQETQYF. CDR3 coding DNA: TGCGCCAGCAGCTTTGGCGACAGATCTCAAGAGACCCAGTACTTC. Drawing the rest from reference TRBV5-1 and TRBJ2-5, the complete variable domain is KAGVTQTPRYLIKTRGQQVTLSCSPISGHRSVSWYQQTPGQGLQFLFEYFSETQRNKGNFPGRFSGRQFSNSRSEMNVSTLELGDSALYLCASSFGDRSQETQYFGPGTRLLVL.

This clone was recorded a few times. The rearrangement uses TRBV30 and TRBJ1-6; D gene uncertain. V was pared by 0 bases and J by 13 bases, with 7 bases between. Germline V gene lookup returns CDR1 GTSNPN and CDR2 SVGIG (reference sequence). The CDR3 length is 11 residues. The CDR3: CAWSVREPLHF. In DNA, the CDR3 is TGTGCCTGGAGTGTACGGGAGCCCCTCCACTTT.

The V and J genes are TRBV18 and TRBJ1-2, with a tentative D call TRBD1 (5 bases). CDR1 KGHSH and CDR2 LQKENI come from the germline V gene. This CDR3 contains 17 residues. With 3 bases removed from V and 1 base from J, the gap between germline ends came to 18 bases. CDR3: CASSPYDSEEDNYGYTF. CDR3 bases: TGTGCCAGCTCACCCTACGACAGTGAAGAAGATAACTATGGCTACACCTTC.

The V gene is TRBV7-8, the J gene TRBJ2-5, with a weak D call TRBD1 (7 bases). The CDR3 extends over 14 amino acids. CDR1 and CDR2 from the germline V gene are SGHVS and FQNEAQ. The V end was cut by 5 bases, the J end by 7 bases, with 17 bases between. The CDR3 region is CASSGGTARGTQYF. CDR3 coding DNA: TGTGCCAGCAGCGGGGGGACAGCGAGAGGGACCCAGTACTTC. Supplemented by reference TRBV7-8 and TRBJ2-5, the full variable domain reads GAGVSQSPRYKVAKRGQDVALRCDPISGHVSLFWYQQALGQGPEFLTYFQNEAQLDKSGLPSDRFFAERPEGSVSTLKIQRTQQEDSAVYLCASSGGTARGTQYFGPGTRLLVL.

V usage is TRBV4-1 and J usage is TRBJ2-5; 7 nucleotides line up with TRBD2. V lost 1 base and J lost 2; bases outside the gene matches: 13. The CDR3 loop spans 18 amino acids. Germline CDR1 and CDR2: MGHRA and YSYEKL. The CDR3 DNA sequence: TGCGCCAGCAGCCAAGGTTGGGCGGGGGTTGATCTACAAGAGACCCAGTACTTC. It codes for CASSQGWAGVDLQETQYF.

V is TRBV6-5 and J is TRBJ1-3; 7 positions agree with TRBD1. This CDR3 contains 15 residues. Trimming took 6 bases from V and 2 from J; bases not matched to a gene: 7. The germline V gene encodes CDR1 MNHEY and CDR2 SVGAGI. The CDR3 region has the DNA TGTGCCAGCAGGACGGAGCAGGGGGCTGGAAACACCATATATTTT. Protein product: CASRTEQGAGNTIYF.

The chain combines TRBV7-9 with TRBJ1-3; 9 bases fit TRBD1. This CDR3 region has 18 residues. Germline loops: CDR1 SEHNR, CDR2 FQNEAQ (reference sequence). The trim removed 5 bases at V and 3 bases at J, leaving 14 bases unmatched. CDR3 protein: CASSPAGTGWRSGNTIYF. The CDR3 DNA sequence: TGTGCCAGCAGCCCGGCCGGGACAGGGTGGCGTAGTGGAAACACCATATATTTT.

The chain has TRBV6-5 and TRBJ1-1; 8 bases match TRBD1. V shed 6 bases and J 5 bases; nucleotides not matched to a gene: 5. This CDR3 spans 13 amino acids. CDR1 MNHEY and CDR2 SVGAGI come from the germline V gene. The CDR3 DNA is TGTGCCAGCAGCCGGGACAGGTGGACTGAAGCTTTCTTT. Amino acid sequence: CASSRDRWTEAFF.

This clone was observed a handful of times. This chain joins TRBV11-2 and TRBJ2-6, with D maybe TRBD2 (7 bases). Trimming took 7 bases from V and 0 from J, leaving 19 bases between them. Germline V CDR1 and CDR2: SGHAT, FQNNGV. The CDR3 runs to 18 residues. The DNA of the CDR3 is TGTGCCAGCACCTCGAGGGGGGGACGCAGCTCTGGGGCCAACGTCCTGACTTTC. It encodes CASTSRGGRSSGANVLTF.